What follows are 4 T cell receptor beta chains derived from one specimen sequenced in a study of cytomegalovirus exposure and HLA in healthy donors. With 60 Vbeta and 13 Jbeta primers, the PCR was carried out. TCRdb's table, derived via immunoSEQ multiplex PCR, lists solely in-frame clones and lacks some. The data hold 200,000 to 250,000 clones, with roughly 75% observed a single time. Source material: PBMCs. The source is a woman aged 25 to 39 in good health and CMV-seronegative.

The V call is TRBV15, the J call TRBJ2-5, with 14 nucleotides matching TRBD2. In germline, CDR1 is LNHNV, CDR2 YYDKDF (reference sequence). This CDR3 is built from 18 residues. The ends lost 0 bases at V and 8 bases at J; junction bases unmatched: 11. The CDR3 DNA follows: TGTGCCACCAGCAGAGATCTGGGACTAGCGGGAGAGAGGGAAACCCAGTACTTC. This sequence encodes CATSRDLGLAGERETQYF.

The V gene is TRBV28, the J gene TRBJ2-5; 9 positions agree with TRBD2. Gene TRBJ2-7 matches the end of the DNA better, so the J call may be wrong. Germline CDR1 is MDHEN and CDR2 is SYDVKM. The CDR3 spans 15 residues. The CDR3 here is CASSGGTSRSYEQYF. The CDR3 DNA reads as TGTGCCAGCAGTGGAGGGACTAGCAGGAGCTACGAGCAGTACTTC.

On this clone: This may be a read error, as it is one base from a much larger clone. Given the absence of the conserved phenylalanine or tryptophan at the CDR3 end, a read error is likely. J is TRBJ1-1 and V is TRBV25-1; D gene unclear. Between the trimmed V and J ends, which lost 1 base and 7 bases, there was a span of 13 bases. Germline V gene sequence: CDR1 MGHDK, CDR2 SYGVNS. The CDR3 has 14 amino acids. The CDR3 nucleotides read TGTGCCAGCAGTGAATCCTACAGCCCATTTGAAGCTTTCTTG. It yields the protein CASSESYSPFEAFL.

The rearrangement uses TRBV6-1 and TRBJ1-2, with a possible D match to TRBD1 (5 bases). CDR1 is MNHNS, CDR2 SASEGT, per germline. The CDR3 length is 12 residues. V was shortened by 3 bases and J by 7 bases, with 9 bases between the two germline ends. CDR3 bases: TGTGCCAGCAGTGACGGCAGGGCTGGCTACACCTTC. Translated, it gives CASSDGRAGYTF.